These 24 T cell receptor beta chains were all obtained from the same sample, sequenced in a study of neurological immune-mediated disorders. Time point given: longitudinal time-point 3. MiXCR, applied by TCRdb to the 5' RACE reads, yields one record per CDR3 protein. The sample shows about 80,000 distinct CDR3 sequences, around 4.5% of them seen only once. Material: PBMCs. These receptors were taken from an older woman with multiple sclerosis.

Many counts were recorded for this clonotype. This chain joins TRBV10-3 and TRBJ2-3, with D possibly TRBD1 on 5 matching bases. With 0 bases removed from V and 0 bases from J, the gap between germline ends came to 10 bases. The CDR3 sequence is 16 residues long. CDR1 is ENHRY and CDR2 is SYGVKD in the germline V gene. The CDR3 region has the DNA TGTGCCATCAGTGAGTCGACAGCACCTAGCACAGATACGCAGTATTTT. This encodes CAISESTAPSTDTQYF.

This clonotype was counted at least ten times. The J gene is TRBJ2-7, the V gene TRBV6-5, with 9 bases matching TRBD1. With 4 bases clipped from V and 2 bases from J, the junction kept 6 bases outside the gene matches. The length of the CDR3 is 15 residues. Germline-derived CDR1 and CDR2 are MNHEY and SVGAGI. The CDR3 nucleotides read TGTGCCAGCAGTTCCCCGAGGACAGGGGCCTACGAGCAGTACTTC. It codes for CASSSPRTGAYEQYF.

The sample holds many counts of this clonotype. The V gene is TRBV5-1, the J gene TRBJ2-3, with 12 nucleotides matching TRBD2. With 4 bases clipped from V and 4 bases from J, the junction kept 13 bases outside the gene matches. CDR1 is SGHRS, CDR2 YFSETQ, per germline. This CDR3 has 18 residues. In DNA form, the CDR3 reads TGCGCCAGCAGCCCCCGACTAGCGGGGGCCGTTTTTCCAGATACGCAGTATTTT. Protein sequence: CASSPRLAGAVFPDTQYF. Using reference TRBV5-1 and TRBJ2-3 for the parts outside the CDR3, the full variable domain is KAGVTQTPRYLIKTRGQQVTLSCSPISGHRSVSWYQQTPGQGLQFLFEYFSETQRNKGNFPGRFSGRQFSNSRSEMNVSTLELGDSALYLCASSPRLAGAVFPDTQYFGPGTRLTVL.

There are many counts of this clonotype. This chain joins TRBV7-6 and TRBJ1-1; TRBD1 is a possible D gene (6 bases). V was trimmed by 1 base and J by 1 base, leaving 10 bases between them. CDR1 is SGHVS and CDR2 is FNYEAQ in the germline V gene. This CDR3 contains 15 residues. DNA for the CDR3: TGTGCCAGCAGCTTAGTCGGCAGGGGGAACACTGAAGCTTTCTTT. Residues: CASSLVGRGNTEAFF.

There are many counts of this clonotype. The CDR3 DNA follows: TGTGCCAGCAGCCAACAGACAGGGGTGAACACCATATATTTT. It encodes CASSQQTGVNTIYF. J is TRBJ1-3 and V is TRBV3-1; 8 bases map to TRBD1. Germline loops: CDR1 LGHDT, CDR2 YNNKEL (reference sequence). The V segment lost 2 bases and the J segment 7 bases; nucleotides outside the gene matches: 4. This CDR3 region has 14 residues.

This clonotype was counted at least ten times. V is TRBV5-1 and J is TRBJ2-3, with 9 bases aligning to TRBD1. The CDR3 contains 15 residues. Germline CDR1 and CDR2: SGHRS and YFSETQ. The V segment lost 4 bases and the J segment 4 bases; nucleotides outside the gene matches: 7. The CDR3 DNA is TGCGCCAGCAGCCTACCGACAGGGGGTGCAGATACGCAGTATTTT. Its translation: CASSLPTGGADTQYF.

The sample holds many counts of this clonotype. One end of the junction does not line up with germline, which may come from a read error. V is TRBV9 and J is TRBJ2-5, with D maybe TRBD1 (5 bases). This CDR3 is 15 amino acids long. Germline values: CDR1 SGDLS, CDR2 YYNGEE. CDR3 in DNA: TGTGCCAGCAGCGTAGATCCCACAGGCGCCCAGCTCACGAACTTC. Translated, it gives CASSVDPTGAQLTNF.

This clonotype was detected ten times or more. The chain employs TRBV5-1 and TRBJ2-7; no clear D gene. Germline CDR1 and CDR2: SGHRS and YFSETQ. The germline V and J ends were trimmed by 0 bases and 3 bases, with 10 bases remaining between them. The CDR3 runs to 14 residues. For the CDR3, the DNA is TGCGCCAGCAGCTTGGTGCCCACCAACTACGAGCAGTACTTC. It is translated as CASSLVPTNYEQYF. Filled out from reference TRBV5-1 and TRBJ2-7, the complete variable domain reads KAGVTQTPRYLIKTRGQQVTLSCSPISGHRSVSWYQQTPGQGLQFLFEYFSETQRNKGNFPGRFSGRQFSNSRSEMNVSTLELGDSALYLCASSLVPTNYEQYFGPGTRLTVT.

The chain is built from TRBV11-3 and TRBJ2-3; 15 bases match TRBD2. The CDR3 is made up of 19 amino acids. Germline-derived CDR1 and CDR2 are SGHNT and YENEEA. V shed 5 bases, J shed 6 bases, and the junction held 15 bases outside the gene matches. CDR3 sequence: CASSPGTSGGPHAMDTQYF. The DNA for the CDR3 is TGTGCCAGCAGCCCCGGGACTAGCGGGGGGCCCCACGCCATGGATACGCAGTATTTT.

This clonotype was counted at least ten times. The chain recombines TRBV3-1 with TRBJ1-2; D is ambiguous. The V gene's germline CDR1 is LGHDT and CDR2 YNNKEL (reference sequence). CDR3 length: 14 residues. Trimming took off 4 bases at V and 0 bases at J, with 9 bases between the two ends. CDR3 nucleotide sequence: TGTGCCAGCAGCCTAATCGGACCTAACTATGGCTACACCTTC. Its translation is CASSLIGPNYGYTF.

This clonotype appeared many times. This chain links TRBV29-1 with TRBJ2-2; D not certain. The CDR3 loop spans 13 amino acids. Trimming stripped 3 bases from V and 4 bases from J, with 9 bases between. Germline CDR1 reads SQVTM; CDR2 reads ANQGSEA. CDR3 sequence reads: CSVEGRVTGELFF. The CDR3 DNA is TGCAGCGTTGAGGGAAGAGTCACCGGGGAGCTGTTTTTT.

As to this clonotype: Without the conserved terminal phenylalanine or tryptophan, this CDR3 likely stems from a read error. V usage is TRBV6-2 or TRBV6-3 and J usage is TRBJ2-7; no reliable D call. The CDR3 sequence is 12 residues long. The germline V gene has CDR1 MNHEY and CDR2 SVGEGT. This chain's CDR3 is CVSSSLPYEQYL. CDR3 coding DNA: TGTGTCAGCAGTTCCCTTCCCTACGAGCAGTACCTC.

This clonotype was picked up many times. The chain employs TRBV19 and TRBJ2-1; 9 bases are shared with TRBD2. The CDR3 is 14 residues long. Germline assignment: CDR1 LNHDA and CDR2 SQIVND (reference sequence). The junction had 7 bases not matched to a gene; V was cut back by 7 bases and J by 6 bases. The CDR3 coding sequence is TGTGCCAGTAATGGCGGGGGGGCCGTCAATGAGCAGTTCTTC. Amino acids: CASNGGGAVNEQFF. Full variable domain (outside the CDR3, taken from reference TRBV19 and TRBJ2-1): DGGITQSPKYLFRKEGQNVTLSCEQNLNHDAMYWYRQDPGQGLRLIYYSQIVNDFQKGDIAEGYSVSREKKESFPLTVTSAQKNPTAFYLCASNGGGAVNEQFFGPGTRLTVL.

This clonotype was detected many times. This chain links TRBV4-1 with TRBJ2-3; 8 bases align to TRBD2. This CDR3 has 18 residues. Looked up from germline, CDR1 is MGHRA and CDR2 is YSYEKL. J was trimmed by 2 bases and V by 0 bases; bases with no gene match: 10. The chain's CDR3 is CASSQDWDSGDLTDTQYF. The CDR3 DNA follows: TGCGCCAGCAGCCAAGATTGGGATAGCGGGGACCTCACAGATACGCAGTATTTT.

As for this clonotype: The junction departs from the called germline gene at one end, perhaps through a read error. The V gene is TRBV5-1, the J gene TRBJ2-2, with TRBD2 as a possible D gene (5 bases). The CDR3 has 14 amino acids. In germline, CDR1 is SGHRS, CDR2 YFSETQ. The CDR3 here is CASGLGASTGELFF. CDR3 DNA: TGCGCCAGCGGCTTGGGAGCCTCGACCGGGGAGCTGTTTTTT.

This clonotype was detected many times. V and J are TRBV11-2 and TRBJ2-3; TRBD2 is a possible D gene (5 bases). The germline V and J ends were trimmed by 1 base and 3 bases, with 11 bases remaining between them. Germline V gene data show CDR1 as SGHAT and CDR2 as FQNNGV. The CDR3 sequence is 15 residues long. Here the CDR3 reads CASSLVLGGTDTQYF. As DNA, the CDR3 is TGTGCCAGCAGCTTAGTCCTGGGCGGGACAGATACGCAGTATTTT.

This clonotype was seen ten or more times. The CDR3 DNA is TGTGCCACCCGACAGAATTGGAACACTGAAGCTTTCTTT. Its translation is CATRQNWNTEAFF. The chain uses TRBV10-3 and TRBJ1-1; D may be TRBD1 (5 bases). Looked up from germline, CDR1 is ENHRY and CDR2 is SYGVKD. V was pared by 10 bases and J by 1 base, with 13 bases between. This CDR3 region has 13 residues.

Ten or more counts support this clonotype. The chain uses TRBV5-1 and TRBJ1-2; the D is unclear. Germline V gives CDR1 SGHRS, CDR2 YFSETQ. The CDR3 length is 14 residues. V was shortened by 1 base and J by 2 bases, with 9 bases between the two germline ends. CDR3 region: CASSLSSQNYGYTF. The CDR3 DNA reads TGCGCCAGCAGCTTGTCCTCGCAAAACTATGGCTACACCTTC.

This clonotype was observed a few times. The chain is built from TRBV27 and TRBJ1-2; 7 bases match TRBD1. Germline V gene lookup returns CDR1 MNHEY and CDR2 SMNVEV (reference sequence). The V segment lost 6 bases and the J segment 2 bases; nucleotides outside the gene matches: 9. The CDR3 is 15 amino acids. The chain's CDR3 is CASSTGTAWNYGYTF. Written as DNA, the CDR3 is TGTGCCAGCAGCACGGGGACAGCTTGGAACTATGGCTACACCTTC.

This clonotype was seen repeatedly, ten times or more. The V gene is TRBV5-1, the J gene TRBJ1-4, with D uncertain. The CDR3 loop spans 16 amino acids. V gave up 0 bases and J gave up 0 bases, with 9 bases separating them. CDR1 is SGHRS and CDR2 is YFSETQ in the germline V gene. CDR3 sequence (DNA): TGCGCCAGCAGCTTGGGGGAGTTCGCAACTAATGAAAAACTGTTTTTT. Translated, it gives CASSLGEFATNEKLFF.

This clonotype appeared many times. J is TRBJ2-3 and V is TRBV12-3 or TRBV12-4; 7 positions agree with TRBD2. V dropped 7 bases and J dropped 0; count of bases not matched to a gene: 7. The CDR3 extends over 15 amino acids. CDR3 in DNA: TGTGCCAGCATTCTGACTAGCTCTAGCACAGATACGCAGTATTTT. Its translation is CASILTSSSTDTQYF.

The table lists this clonotype with many counts. The J gene is TRBJ2-1, the V gene TRBV20-1; tentatively, D is TRBD1 (6 bases). The CDR3 consists of 15 residues. V was cut by 3 bases and J by 1 base, with 13 bases left in between. From germline, CDR1 is DFQATT and CDR2 SNEGSKA (reference sequence). CDR3 in DNA: TGCAGTGCTAGTGAGGGGGTCCTGTCCTACAATGAGCAGTTCTTC. Protein product: CSASEGVLSYNEQFF.

Ten or more counts support this clonotype. The V gene is TRBV4-2, the J gene TRBJ1-1; possibly TRBD1 for D (6 bases). The CDR3 loop spans 16 amino acids. V shed 2 bases and J shed 0 bases, with 13 bases lying between them. Germline lookup yields CDR1 LGHNA and CDR2 YNFKEQ. CDR3 nucleotide sequence: TGTGCCAGCAGCCAACATACGACAGGCCTGAACACTGAAGCTTTCTTT. This encodes CASSQHTTGLNTEAFF.

This clonotype was seen at least ten times. J is TRBJ1-1 and V is TRBV20-1; 8 positions agree with TRBD1. The CDR3 sequence is 17 residues long. V lost 5 bases, J lost 1 base, and 15 bases stayed unmatched. From germline, CDR1 is DFQATT and CDR2 SNEGSKA (reference sequence). The CDR3 region is CSALRGREMRENTEAFF. CDR3 DNA: TGCAGTGCTCTCAGGGGGCGCGAAATGAGGGAGAACACTGAAGCTTTCTTT.